These 21 T cell receptor beta chains share one sample of origin, sequenced in a study of Tregs in tolerant kidney transplant recipients. Generated by immunoSEQ multiplex PCR, the TCRdb table keeps only in-frame clones and is missing some. The sample contains 90,000 or so clones, roughly nine tenths of which appear only once. Sequencing input: CD8+ T cells from blood. All receptors derive from a human donor in good health.

The chain has TRBV9 and TRBJ2-7; D is unclear. Germline V gene data show CDR1 as SGDLS and CDR2 as YYNGEE. The CDR3 spans 14 residues. Trimming cost V 0 bases and J 4 bases, with 11 bases left between them. Here the CDR3 DNA reads TGTGCCAGCAGCGTAGCTCTAGGTGGTTACGAGCAGTACTTC. Translating gives CASSVALGGYEQYF.

This rearrangement joins TRBV4-1 to TRBJ2-3, with 12 bases identical to TRBD2. V lost 4 bases and J lost 2; bases outside the gene matches: 7. Germline V gene data show CDR1 as MGHRA and CDR2 as YSYEKL. The CDR3 loop spans 17 amino acids. The CDR3 DNA reads TGCGCCAGCAGCCCCGTGACTAGCGGGGGCTCCACAGATACGCAGTATTTT. Protein product: CASSPVTSGGSTDTQYF.

The J gene is TRBJ1-1, the V gene TRBV19, with D perhaps matching TRBD1 (6 bases). CDR1 is LNHDA and CDR2 is SQIVND in the germline V gene (reference sequence). The CDR3 is made up of 12 amino acids. V lost 10 bases to trimming and J lost 7 bases, with 16 bases between them. CDR3 protein: CATRGGLIEAFF. CDR3 nucleotide sequence: TGTGCCACCCGGGGGGGGCTGATTGAAGCTTTCTTT.

The chain combines TRBV19 with TRBJ1-5; weak D call: TRBD1 (6 bases). Trimming shortened V by 3 bases and J by 3 bases, and 15 bases separated the two germline ends. The germline V gene encodes CDR1 LNHDA and CDR2 SQIVND (reference sequence). This CDR3 is built from 16 residues. The CDR3, as DNA: TGTGCCAGTAGTATTTTGCGAGGGGGTTTCAATCAGCCCCAGCATTTT. Translating it yields CASSILRGGFNQPQHF.

This chain links TRBV9 with TRBJ1-6; TRBD1 matches 8 bases. The CDR3 contains 14 residues. The germline CDR1 and CDR2 sequences are SGDLS and YYNGEE. V trimming: 4 bases; J trimming: 5 bases; junction bases outside the gene matches: 2. CDR3 region: CASSLTGDNSPLHF. The CDR3 DNA reads as TGTGCCAGCAGCTTGACAGGGGATAATTCACCCCTCCACTTT.

The V call is TRBV19, the J call TRBJ2-7; TRBD1 might be the D (5 bases). Germline V gene lookup returns CDR1 LNHDA and CDR2 SQIVND (reference sequence). The CDR3 has 12 amino acids. Between the trimmed V and J ends, which lost 9 bases and 5 bases, there was a span of 14 bases. In nucleotides, the CDR3 is TGTGCCAGCAACAGGCTCCTCGACGAGCAGTACTTC. Protein product: CASNRLLDEQYF.

V and J are TRBV15 and TRBJ2-1, with 8 bases that match TRBD2. The length of the CDR3 is 19 residues. Losses at the gene ends were 0 bases for V and 0 bases for J; bases not matched to a gene: 10. The germline CDR1 and CDR2 sequences are LNHNV and YYDKDF (reference sequence). This CDR3 is CATSRDPAGVLRSYNEQFF. CDR3 coding DNA: TGTGCCACCAGCAGAGATCCAGCGGGAGTCCTGCGCTCCTACAATGAGCAGTTCTTC.

The V gene is TRBV7-7, the J gene TRBJ2-2; the D is unclear. Germline V lookup: CDR1 SSHAT, CDR2 FNYEAQ (reference sequence). CDR3 size: 13 residues. Trimming pared 2 bases from V and 6 bases from J, leaving 7 bases between. Written as DNA, the CDR3 is TGTGCCAGCAGCTTAAATCTCGCCGGGGAGCTGTTTTTT. Translated: CASSLNLAGELFF.

The chain carries TRBV5-6 and TRBJ2-7; no clear D gene. The CDR3 is 13 residues long. CDR1 is SGHDT and CDR2 is YYEEEE in the germline V gene. V dropped 4 bases and J dropped 0 bases, with 8 bases sitting between them. As DNA, the CDR3 is TGTGCCAGCAGCACGGACGTCTCCTACGAGCAGTACTTC. This sequence encodes CASSTDVSYEQYF.

The V call is TRBV11-2, the J call TRBJ2-3; no definite D call. With 5 bases removed from V and 1 base from J, the gap between germline ends came to 16 bases. The CDR3 is 16 residues long. Germline V gene data show CDR1 as SGHAT and CDR2 as FQNNGV. The CDR3 here is CASSLASPGGTDTQYF. In DNA form, the CDR3 reads TGTGCCAGCAGCCTCGCGTCCCCTGGGGGCACAGATACGCAGTATTTT.

This sequence joins TRBV27 and TRBJ1-4, with 11 nucleotides matching TRBD1. The CDR3 covers 14 residues. Per the germline V gene, CDR1 is MNHEY and CDR2 is SMNVEV (reference sequence). V lost 3 bases and J lost 9; bases outside the gene matches: 3. Here the CDR3 reads CASSLGTGGQKLFF. The CDR3 DNA reads as TGTGCCAGCAGTTTGGGGACAGGGGGACAAAAACTGTTTTTT. The entire variable domain, with the rest obtained from reference TRBV27 and TRBJ1-4, is as follows: EAQVTQNPRYLITVTGKKLTVTCSQNMNHEYMSWYRQDPGLGLRQIYYSMNVEVTDKGDVPEGYKVSRKEKRNFPLILESPSPNQTSLYFCASSLGTGGQKLFFGSGTQLSVL.

This chain joins TRBV19 and TRBJ2-5, with unresolved D. From germline, CDR1 is LNHDA and CDR2 SQIVND (reference sequence). The V gene lost 5 bases and the J gene lost 0 bases, with 4 bases spanning the gap. The CDR3 spans 12 residues. In DNA form, the CDR3 reads TGTGCCAGTAGTGGGTACCAAGAGACCCAGTACTTC. Its translation is CASSGYQETQYF.

This chain uses TRBV2 with TRBJ1-1; no firm D call. V was shortened by 7 bases and J by 1 base, with 16 bases between the two germline ends. This CDR3 has 15 residues. CDR1 is SNHLY and CDR2 is FYNNEI in the germline V gene. The CDR3 here is CASTHPGEKNTEAFF. For the CDR3, the DNA is TGTGCCAGCACCCATCCGGGCGAAAAGAACACTGAAGCTTTCTTT.

The rearrangement joins TRBV10-3 to TRBJ2-5, with 15 bases identical to TRBD2. There are 18 residues in the CDR3. The trim removed 6 bases at V and 2 bases at J, leaving 10 bases unmatched. Germline lookup yields CDR1 ENHRY and CDR2 SYGVKD. CDR3 in amino acids: CAIRPGLAGGIRQETQYF. The CDR3 DNA sequence: TGTGCCATCAGACCTGGACTAGCGGGGGGGATAAGGCAAGAGACCCAGTACTTC.

The chain employs TRBV7-6 and TRBJ1-5; perhaps TRBD1 as D (6 bases). CDR3 length: 16 residues. Between the trimmed V and J ends, which lost 4 bases and 3 bases, there was a span of 16 bases. CDR1 and CDR2 (germline): SGHVS, FNYEAQ. CDR3 region: CASSSGEGQYNQPQHF. The CDR3 coding sequence is TGTGCCAGCAGCTCGGGGGAAGGACAGTACAATCAGCCCCAGCATTTT.

J is TRBJ2-1 and V is TRBV7-9; the D gene could be TRBD1 or TRBD2 (5 bases each). With 1 base removed from V and 9 bases from J, the gap between germline ends came to 13 bases. Germline CDR1 SEHNR, CDR2 FQNEAQ (reference sequence). The CDR3 is 14 amino acids. The CDR3 protein is CASSLDRGRFEQFF. CDR3 bases: TGTGCCAGCAGCTTAGACCGGGGCCGATTTGAGCAGTTCTTC.

The rearrangement uses TRBV6-6 and TRBJ2-7; 8 nucleotides match TRBD1. CDR1 and CDR2 (germline): MNHNY, SVGAGI (reference sequence). The CDR3 runs 13 residues. The V and J ends lost 2 bases and 5 bases, in that order; junction bases with no gene match: 2. CDR3 sequence (DNA): TGTGCCAGCAGTTACGACAGGGGCCACGAGCAGTACTTC. Protein product: CASSYDRGHEQYF.

The V and J genes are TRBV6-4 and TRBJ1-2; TRBD1 might be the D (5 bases). The CDR3 extends over 15 amino acids. Germline V lookup: CDR1 MRHNA, CDR2 SNTAGT. V was trimmed by 2 bases and J by 4 bases, leaving 14 bases between them. The CDR3 nucleotides read TGTGCCAGCAGTGACACCCCGGAGGGGCCCTATGGCTACACCTTC. Translation gives CASSDTPEGPYGYTF.

The gene calls are TRBV6-4 and TRBJ2-1; 10 nucleotides align to TRBD2. Germline-derived CDR1 and CDR2 are MRHNA and SNTAGT. The CDR3 contains 15 residues. The ends lost 2 bases at V and 6 bases at J; junction bases unmatched: 4. This CDR3 is CASSDEAGGPNEQFF. The CDR3 DNA reads as TGTGCCAGCAGTGACGAAGCGGGAGGGCCCAATGAGCAGTTCTTC.

V and J are TRBV14 and TRBJ2-1, with D maybe TRBD2 (5 bases). Per the germline V gene, CDR1 is SGHDN and CDR2 is FVKESK. V lost 5 bases, J lost 9 bases, and 11 bases lay in between. The CDR3 is 12 residues long. DNA for the CDR3: TGTGCCAGCAGCTTCGAGGACTTTGAGCAGTTCTTC. This encodes CASSFEDFEQFF.

The DNA of the CDR3 is TGTGCCAACTCTCCAGGGGACTATGGCTACACCTTC. Translated, it gives CANSPGDYGYTF. V is TRBV6-6 and J is TRBJ1-2, with a weak D call TRBD1 (6 bases). Germline CDR1 MNHNY, CDR2 SVGAGI (reference sequence). This CDR3 contains 12 residues. V lost 10 bases, J lost 3 bases, and 12 bases lay in between.